This entry lists 5 T cell receptor beta chains sequenced from one sample in a study of CD8 T cells in ankylosing spondylitis. TCRdb used MiXCR to reprocess the 5' RACE reads, holding one entry per CDR3 protein. The sample lists about 150,000 distinct CDR3 sequences, under 35% occurring once. The sequenced material came from synovial fluid, either unsorted or a sorted T cell fraction (not recorded which). The receptor set was obtained from a male donor with ankylosing spondylitis.

This clonotype was observed many times. The rearrangement joins TRBV20-1 to TRBJ1-2, with D possibly matching TRBD1 (5 bases). The CDR3 runs to 12 residues. V was trimmed by 1 base and J by 5 bases, leaving 8 bases between them. In germline, CDR1 is DFQATT, CDR2 SNEGSKA (reference sequence). The CDR3 region has the DNA TGCAGTGCTAGAGCAGGGTTTTATGGCTACACCTTC. It specifies CSARAGFYGYTF.

The chain joins TRBV6-1 to TRBJ2-6; D is possibly TRBD1 (6 bases). Germline V gene lookup returns CDR1 MNHNS and CDR2 SASEGT. Deletions cut 6 bases from V and 0 bases from J, with 15 bases between. The CDR3 is made up of 17 amino acids. CDR3 DNA: TGTGCCAGCAGCCGCCTGGGGGCCCTCTCTGGGGCCAACGTCCTGACTTTC. As protein: CASSRLGALSGANVLTF.

This clonotype was picked up a small number of times. The rearrangement uses TRBV6-1 and TRBJ2-5; perhaps D is TRBD1 or TRBD2 (6 bases each). The CDR3 has 13 residues. Trimming pared 2 bases from V and 4 bases from J, leaving 8 bases between. Germline assignment: CDR1 MNHNS and CDR2 SASEGT. DNA for the CDR3: TGTGCCAGCAGTGAACGGGGGCCAGAGACCCAGTACTTC. Its translation: CASSERGPETQYF.

The chain links TRBV7-2 to TRBJ1-5; D is perhaps TRBD1 (6 bases). Deletions cut 1 base from V and 3 bases from J, with 10 bases between. CDR3 length equals 15 residues. Germline CDR1 and CDR2: SGHTA and FQGNSA. The CDR3 DNA is TGTGCCAGCAGCTTAGTGGACAGAAACAATCAGCCCCAGCATTTT. Protein sequence: CASSLVDRNNQPQHF.

The V gene is TRBV5-1, the J gene TRBJ2-5; D gene ambiguous. This CDR3 has 15 amino acids. V dropped 0 bases and J dropped 3 bases, with 12 bases sitting between them. Looked up from germline, CDR1 is SGHRS and CDR2 is YFSETQ. The CDR3 is CASSLDPIRKETQYF. The CDR3 bases are TGCGCCAGCAGCTTGGACCCCATAAGAAAAGAGACCCAGTACTTC.